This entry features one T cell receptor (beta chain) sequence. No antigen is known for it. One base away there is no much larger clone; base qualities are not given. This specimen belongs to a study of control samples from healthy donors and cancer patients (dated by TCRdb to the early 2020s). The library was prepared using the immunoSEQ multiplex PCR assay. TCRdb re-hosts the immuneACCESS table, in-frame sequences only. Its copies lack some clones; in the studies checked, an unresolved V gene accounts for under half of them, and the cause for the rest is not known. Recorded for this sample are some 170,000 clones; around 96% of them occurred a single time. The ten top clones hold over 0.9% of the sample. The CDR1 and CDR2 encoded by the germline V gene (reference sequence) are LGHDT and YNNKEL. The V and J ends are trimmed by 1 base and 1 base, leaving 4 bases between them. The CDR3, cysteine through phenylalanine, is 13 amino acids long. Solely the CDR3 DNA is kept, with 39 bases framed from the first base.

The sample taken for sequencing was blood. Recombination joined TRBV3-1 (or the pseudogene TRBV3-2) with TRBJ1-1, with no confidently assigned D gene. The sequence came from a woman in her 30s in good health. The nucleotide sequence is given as TGTGCCAGCAGCCAAGTTGAGAACACTGAAGCTTTCTTT. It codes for CASSQVENTEAFF.